These T cell receptor beta chains were read from a single sample in a study of control samples from healthy donors and cancer patients. Measured with immunoSEQ multiplex PCR; TCRdb has only the in-frame clones, and not every one. The sample shows about 2,000 clones, over 60% of them seen only once. The sequenced sample consisted of formalin-fixed, paraffin-embedded tissue. The receptor source for this set is a female donor with lung cancer. The CDR3 runs from the conserved cysteine through the conserved F or W. Each record gives: V gene, J gene, clone size, D gene, CDR3 DNA, CDR3 protein. A D gene is named only where the DNA matches it firmly. The size entry is marked missing in some rows and otherwise reads once, few, many or a size class.

v_call: TRBV6-5; j_call: TRBJ2-4; clone_size: -; d_call: TRBD1; cdr3_nt: TGTGCCAGCAGTTACTCAAGACAGGGTACATCCATTCAGTACTTC; cdr3_aa: CASSYSRQGTSIQYF
v_call: TRBV5-6; j_call: TRBJ2-2; clone_size: -; d_call: TRBD2; cdr3_nt: TGTGCCAGCAGCTTACTTGGACTAGCTGGCGGGGAGCTGTTTTTT; cdr3_aa: CASSLLGLAGGELFF
v_call: TRBV11-2; j_call: TRBJ2-7; clone_size: -; d_call: TRBD2; cdr3_nt: TGTGCCAGCAGCTCTTACCTCCTTCCTAGCGGTATCTACGAGCAGTACTTC; cdr3_aa: CASSSYLLPSGIYEQYF
v_call: TRBV7-8; j_call: TRBJ2-1; clone_size: few; d_call: TRBD2; cdr3_nt: TGTGCCAGCAGACCCAGCGGGGCCTACAATGAGCAGTTCTTC; cdr3_aa: CASRPSGAYNEQFF
v_call: TRBV7-9; j_call: TRBJ1-1; clone_size: -; d_call: -; cdr3_nt: TGTGCCAGCAGCTTATCGGGGCCCTCTGGTGAAGCTTTCTTT; cdr3_aa: CASSLSGPSGEAFF
v_call: TRBV6-5; j_call: TRBJ2-7; clone_size: -; d_call: TRBD2; cdr3_nt: TGTGCCAGCAGTTACTCAGCGGGAGGCTACGAGCAGTACTTC; cdr3_aa: CASSYSAGGYEQYF
v_call: TRBV28; j_call: TRBJ2-2; clone_size: -; d_call: -; cdr3_nt: TGTGCCAGCAGTCAAACAGGGGAGGGCACCGGGGAGCTGTTTTTT; cdr3_aa: CASSQTGEGTGELFF
v_call: TRBV13; j_call: TRBJ2-3; clone_size: -; d_call: -; cdr3_nt: TGTGCCAGCAGCTTAAAATGGATCACAGATACGCAGTATTTT; cdr3_aa: CASSLKWITDTQYF
v_call: TRBV5-1; j_call: TRBJ2-1; clone_size: -; d_call: TRBD1; cdr3_nt: TGCGCCAGCAGCTCTAGACAGGGGGCCGTCTATGAGCAGTTCTTC; cdr3_aa: CASSSRQGAVYEQFF
v_call: TRBV15; j_call: TRBJ1-3; clone_size: -; d_call: TRBD1; cdr3_nt: TGTGCCACCAGCAGCCGGACAGGAATTGGCACCATATATTTT; cdr3_aa: CATSSRTGIGTIYF
v_call: TRBV2; j_call: TRBJ2-3; clone_size: few; d_call: TRBD2; cdr3_nt: TGTGCCAGCAGTGGGACTAGCGGGAGGGCTACGCAGTATTTT; cdr3_aa: CASSGTSGRATQYF
v_call: TRBV14; j_call: TRBJ2-5; clone_size: -; d_call: -; cdr3_nt: TGTGCCAGCAGCCCGGTTGGGACAAAGTTGGAGACCCAGTACTTC; cdr3_aa: CASSPVGTKLETQYF
v_call: TRBV4-2; j_call: TRBJ2-7; clone_size: -; d_call: TRBD2; cdr3_nt: TGTGCCAGCAGCCAAGTAATTAGCGGGAGGGCGTACGAGCAGTACTTC; cdr3_aa: CASSQVISGRAYEQYF
v_call: TRBV5-4; j_call: TRBJ2-7; clone_size: few; d_call: TRBD2; cdr3_nt: TGTGCCAGCAGCTTGGGGCTAGCGGGAGGGTCAGAATCCTACGAGCAGTACTTC; cdr3_aa: CASSLGLAGGSESYEQYF
v_call: TRBV11-3; j_call: TRBJ2-2; clone_size: -; d_call: TRBD1; cdr3_nt: TGTGCCAGCAGCTCAGGACAGGGCGACGGCGGGGAGCTGTTTTTT; cdr3_aa: CASSSGQGDGGELFF
v_call: TRBV6-1; j_call: TRBJ1-4; clone_size: -; d_call: -; cdr3_nt: TGTGCCAGCAGTGAACAAGGGAGAACTAATGAAAAACTGTTTTTT; cdr3_aa: CASSEQGRTNEKLFF
v_call: TRBV10-3; j_call: TRBJ2-1; clone_size: -; d_call: -; cdr3_nt: TGTGCCTCAGTTAAGGACGTGAGCTCCTACAATGAGCAGTTCTTC; cdr3_aa: CASVKDVSSYNEQFF
v_call: TRBV29-1; j_call: TRBJ2-7; clone_size: few; d_call: -; cdr3_nt: TGCAGCGTCATGGACAGCTACTACGAGCAGTACTTC; cdr3_aa: CSVMDSYYEQYF
v_call: TRBV28; j_call: TRBJ2-2; clone_size: -; d_call: -; cdr3_nt: TGTGCCAGCAGTCCCTATAAGAACACCGGGGAGCTGTTTTTT; cdr3_aa: CASSPYKNTGELFF
v_call: TRBV9; j_call: TRBJ2-2; clone_size: -; d_call: -; cdr3_nt: TGTGCCAGCAGCGCTGCGAGTAGGGGGGAGCTGTTTTTT; cdr3_aa: CASSAASRGELFF
v_call: TRBV27; j_call: TRBJ2-3; clone_size: -; d_call: -; cdr3_nt: TGTGCCAGCAGTTCGACCCGCACCGATACGCAGTATTTT; cdr3_aa: CASSSTRTDTQYF
v_call: TRBV2; j_call: TRBJ2-1; clone_size: -; d_call: -; cdr3_nt: TGTGCCAGCAGTAGTGACTTAACCTACAATGAGCAGTTCTTC; cdr3_aa: CASSSDLTYNEQFF
v_call: TRBV6-4; j_call: TRBJ1-6; clone_size: -; d_call: -; cdr3_nt: TGTGCCAGCAGACCACTGCCCCAGGGACTGCGTAATTCACCCCTCCACTTT; cdr3_aa: CASRPLPQGLRNSPLHF
v_call: TRBV7-3; j_call: TRBJ2-2; clone_size: -; d_call: -; cdr3_nt: TGTGCCAGCAGCTTAGGAGACAGCACGAACACCGGGGAGCTGTTTTTT; cdr3_aa: CASSLGDSTNTGELFF
v_call: TRBV5-4; j_call: TRBJ2-3; clone_size: -; d_call: TRBD2; cdr3_nt: TGTGCCAGCAGCCTCCCGGGACTAGCGGTAGATACGCAGTATTTT; cdr3_aa: CASSLPGLAVDTQYF
v_call: TRBV2; j_call: TRBJ1-5; clone_size: once; d_call: -; cdr3_nt: TGTGCCAGCACAGGGGAGGGTGGCAATCAGCCCCAGCATTTT; cdr3_aa: CASTGEGGNQPQHF
v_call: TRBV5-1; j_call: TRBJ1-2; clone_size: -; d_call: -; cdr3_nt: TGCGCCAGCAGCTTTGACAAAACCTATGGCTACACCTTC; cdr3_aa: CASSFDKTYGYTF
v_call: TRBV19; j_call: TRBJ1-2; clone_size: -; d_call: -; cdr3_nt: TGTGCCAGTAACCCCGCCGTGAGGGGTACTAACTATGGCTACACCTTC; cdr3_aa: CASNPAVRGTNYGYTF
v_call: TRBV15; j_call: TRBJ2-5; clone_size: -; d_call: -; cdr3_nt: TGTGCCACCAGTACACGAGGTTCTCAAGAGACCCAGTACTTC; cdr3_aa: CATSTRGSQETQYF
v_call: TRBV7-9; j_call: TRBJ2-7; clone_size: few; d_call: -; cdr3_nt: TGTGCCAGCAGCTTACAGTCCTCCTACGAGCAGTACTTC; cdr3_aa: CASSLQSSYEQYF
v_call: TRBV6-1; j_call: TRBJ2-6; clone_size: -; d_call: -; cdr3_nt: TGTGCCAGCAGTGAAACGGAGGGCTATAGCTCTGGGGCCAACGTCCTGACTTTC; cdr3_aa: CASSETEGYSSGANVLTF
v_call: TRBV7-2; j_call: TRBJ2-7; clone_size: -; d_call: TRBD2; cdr3_nt: TGTGCCAGCAGTCCGAATCCTAGCGGGAGCTCCTACGAGCAGTACTTC; cdr3_aa: CASSPNPSGSSYEQYF
v_call: TRBV7-2; j_call: TRBJ2-3; clone_size: few; d_call: -; cdr3_nt: TGTGCCAAGACGGGACAAAAGGACCCCCCAGATACGCAGTATTTT; cdr3_aa: CAKTGQKDPPDTQYF
v_call: TRBV19; j_call: TRBJ2-1; clone_size: few; d_call: -; cdr3_nt: TGTGCCAGCCGGCCGGGCGCACTAGCTACCCCGACGGAGCAGTTCTTC; cdr3_aa: CASRPGALATPTEQFF
v_call: TRBV3-1/TRBV3-2; j_call: TRBJ2-1; clone_size: few; d_call: -; cdr3_nt: TGTGCCAGCAGCCAAGGTTCTGGCCCAAGGAATGAGCAGTTCTTC; cdr3_aa: CASSQGSGPRNEQFF
v_call: TRBV6-1; j_call: TRBJ2-1; clone_size: -; d_call: TRBD2; cdr3_nt: TGTGCCAGCAGTGAAGGGACTAGAAACCATGAGCAGTTCTTC; cdr3_aa: CASSEGTRNHEQFF
v_call: TRBV5-1; j_call: TRBJ1-4; clone_size: -; d_call: -; cdr3_nt: TGCGCCAGCAGTCAGCAGACTAATGAAAAACTGTTTTTT; cdr3_aa: CASSQQTNEKLFF
v_call: TRBV5-1; j_call: TRBJ2-1; clone_size: -; d_call: TRBD2; cdr3_nt: TGCGCCAGCAGCTTGGGCACTAGCGGGAGAAGCAATGAGCAGTTCTTC; cdr3_aa: CASSLGTSGRSNEQFF
v_call: TRBV20-1; j_call: TRBJ2-7; clone_size: -; d_call: TRBD2; cdr3_nt: TGCAGTGCTACATGGGACTATTCCACGTACTTC; cdr3_aa: CSATWDYSTYF
v_call: TRBV7-2; j_call: TRBJ1-2; clone_size: -; d_call: -; cdr3_nt: TGTGCCAGCAGCCGTCCCAGTGGTAACTATGGCTACACCTTC; cdr3_aa: CASSRPSGNYGYTF
v_call: TRBV1; j_call: TRBJ2-3; clone_size: -; d_call: -; cdr3_nt: TGCACCAGCAGTCAACCAACGGGACTAGCGGGATCAACTCGCGGGACAGATACGCAGTATTTT; cdr3_aa: CTSSQPTGLAGSTRGTDTQYF
v_call: TRBV5-6; j_call: TRBJ2-3; clone_size: -; d_call: TRBD2; cdr3_nt: TGTGCCAGCACCCGGGGAGGGACTCATACGCAGTATTTT; cdr3_aa: CASTRGGTHTQYF
v_call: TRBV19; j_call: TRBJ2-4; clone_size: once; d_call: TRBD2; cdr3_nt: TGTGCCAGTAGCACCCGGGACTACCAAAACATTCAGTACTTC; cdr3_aa: CASSTRDYQNIQYF
v_call: TRBV5-6; j_call: TRBJ2-7; clone_size: -; d_call: -; cdr3_nt: TGTGCCAGCAGCTTGTCGCATTTTTACGAGCAGTACTTC; cdr3_aa: CASSLSHFYEQYF
v_call: TRBV7-3; j_call: TRBJ2-2; clone_size: -; d_call: -; cdr3_nt: TGTGCCAGCAGCTTAACGGGACACGTCGCCACCGGGGAGCTGTTTTTT; cdr3_aa: CASSLTGHVATGELFF
v_call: TRBV29-1; j_call: TRBJ2-5; clone_size: -; d_call: -; cdr3_nt: TGCAGCGCAGGGGAGACCCAGTACTTC; cdr3_aa: CSAGETQYF
v_call: TRBV7-9; j_call: TRBJ2-7; clone_size: -; d_call: -; cdr3_nt: TGTGCCAGCAGCTTAACCGAGCAGTACTTC; cdr3_aa: CASSLTEQYF
v_call: TRBV12-3/TRBV12-4; j_call: TRBJ2-7; clone_size: -; d_call: -; cdr3_nt: TGTGCCAGCAGTTTCGTGGACTACGAGCAGTACTTC; cdr3_aa: CASSFVDYEQYF
v_call: TRBV7-6; j_call: TRBJ2-1; clone_size: -; d_call: TRBD1; cdr3_nt: TGTGCCAGCAGCTCACCGGGACAGTATGACAATGAGCAGTTCTTC; cdr3_aa: CASSSPGQYDNEQFF
v_call: TRBV6-2/TRBV6-3; j_call: TRBJ2-3; clone_size: -; d_call: TRBD2; cdr3_nt: TGTGCCAGCAGTTACGTAGCGGGAGGTGGCACAGATACGCAGTATTTT; cdr3_aa: CASSYVAGGGTDTQYF
v_call: TRBV29-1; j_call: TRBJ2-3; clone_size: -; d_call: -; cdr3_nt: TGCAGCGTTGGGACTGGATTTACTTTAGATACGCAGTATTTT; cdr3_aa: CSVGTGFTLDTQYF
v_call: TRBV28; j_call: TRBJ1-1; clone_size: -; d_call: -; cdr3_nt: TGTGCCAGCACCTGGCGCAGGGGTCCAGGGAACACTGAAGCTTTCTTT; cdr3_aa: CASTWRRGPGNTEAFF
v_call: TRBV9; j_call: TRBJ1-4; clone_size: once; d_call: TRBD1; cdr3_nt: TGTGCCAGCAGCCCGGGACAGGGCACTGAAAAACTGTTTTTT; cdr3_aa: CASSPGQGTEKLFF
v_call: TRBV3-1/TRBV3-2; j_call: TRBJ1-2; clone_size: -; d_call: TRBD1; cdr3_nt: TGTGCCAGCAGCTTACGGGACAGGGGGCACAACACCTTC; cdr3_aa: CASSLRDRGHNTF
v_call: TRBV7-7; j_call: TRBJ2-1; clone_size: -; d_call: TRBD2; cdr3_nt: TGTGCTCAAACGGGGACTAGCGGGACTATCCAGTACAATGAGCAGTTCTTC; cdr3_aa: CAQTGTSGTIQYNEQFF